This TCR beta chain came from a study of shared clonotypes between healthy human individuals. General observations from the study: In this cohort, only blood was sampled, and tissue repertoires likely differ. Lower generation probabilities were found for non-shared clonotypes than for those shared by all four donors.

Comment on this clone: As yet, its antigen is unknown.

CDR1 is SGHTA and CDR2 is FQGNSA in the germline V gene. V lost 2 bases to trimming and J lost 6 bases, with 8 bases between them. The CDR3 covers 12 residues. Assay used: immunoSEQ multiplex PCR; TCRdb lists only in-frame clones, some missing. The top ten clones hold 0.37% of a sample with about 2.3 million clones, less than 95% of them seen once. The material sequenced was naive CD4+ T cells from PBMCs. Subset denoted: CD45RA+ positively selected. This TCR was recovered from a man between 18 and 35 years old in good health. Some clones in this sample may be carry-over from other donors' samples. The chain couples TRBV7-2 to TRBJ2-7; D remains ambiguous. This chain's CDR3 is CASSLSGVEQYF. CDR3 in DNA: TGTGCCAGCAGCTTAAGTGGCGTCGAGCAGTACTTC.